This is a list of T cell receptor beta chains from one sample in a study of blood T cell repertoires in COVID-19. Clones were read by immunoSEQ multiplex PCR, and TCRdb kept only the in-frame ones, dropping some. The table shows approximately 67,000 clones, with around 90% occurring only once. Sequences were obtained from peripheral blood. The receptors here all came from a woman aged 60-70 years with active COVID-19. CDR3s include the opening cysteine and the closing phenylalanine or tryptophan. The D gene is left open where the match is weak. For some rows the clone size is stated as once, few or many, or as a class when expanded; others skip it.

D gene	J gene	CDR3 length	V gene	clone size	CDR3 DNA	CDR3 protein
TRBD1	TRBJ2-1	15	TRBV18	-	TGTGCCAGCTCACCCAGGACAGGGGTTCGGGATGAGCAGTTCTTC	CASSPRTGVRDEQFF
-	TRBJ2-3	18	TRBV27	-	TGTGCCAGCAGTTCAATCCCAGCTGGGTGGACAAGCACAGATACGCAGTATTTT	CASSSIPAGWTSTDTQYF
-	TRBJ1-2	12	TRBV30	-	TGTGCCTGGAGTTGGAGGGTACAGGGCTACACCTTC	CAWSWRVQGYTF
TRBD2	TRBJ2-1	23	TRBV19	-	TGTGCCAGTAGTATCCCCTATAGCGGGAGAGACCAAAGACCTCACTCCTCCTACAATGAGCAGTTCTTC	CASSIPYSGRDQRPHSSYNEQFF
-	TRBJ2-7	12	TRBV11-2	-	TGTGCCAGCAGCCACCCCCTAAGCGAGCAGTACTTC	CASSHPLSEQYF
-	TRBJ2-1	16	TRBV28	-	TGTGCCAGCAGCATGAGGGGACTTAACACCTACAATGAGCAGTTCTTC	CASSMRGLNTYNEQFF
TRBD2	TRBJ2-2	15	TRBV6-1	-	TGTGCCAGCAGTGAAGTTAGCGGGATTGCCGGGGAGCTGTTTTTT	CASSEVSGIAGELFF
-	TRBJ2-1	11	TRBV5-1	-	TGCGCCAGCAAAAACAGCAATGAGCAGTTCTTC	CASKNSNEQFF
-	TRBJ2-3	16	TRBV4-1	-	TGCGCCAGCAGCCACGCCTACAGGGTTCGGACAGATACGCAGTATTTT	CASSHAYRVRTDTQYF
-	TRBJ2-1	17	TRBV5-4	-	TGTGCCAGCAGCTTCCCCGGGGGACGCCAGACCTACAATGAGCAGTTCTTC	CASSFPGGRQTYNEQFF
TRBD2	TRBJ2-7	17	TRBV5-6	-	TGTGCCAGCAGCTTAGGAGCCGTAGCGGGAACTTCCTACGAGCAGTACTTC	CASSLGAVAGTSYEQYF
TRBD1	TRBJ2-3	17	TRBV3-1/TRBV3-2	-	TGTGCCAGCAGCCCATACCAACGGACAGGGGGGGGAGATACGCAGTATTTT	CASSPYQRTGGGDTQYF
TRBD2	TRBJ2-2	16	TRBV7-9	-	TGTGCCAGCAGCTTAGTCGGACTAGCGGGAACCGGGGAGCTGTTTTTT	CASSLVGLAGTGELFF
-	TRBJ2-1	12	TRBV10-3	-	TGTGCCATCAGTGAGTTAGGGGGAGGGCCGTTCTTC	CAISELGGGPFF
TRBD2	TRBJ2-1	17	TRBV11-3	-	TGTGCCAGCAGCTTATTTGGACTAGCGGGCTCCTACAATGAGCAGTTCTTC	CASSLFGLAGSYNEQFF
TRBD1	TRBJ1-2	15	TRBV5-1	-	TGCGCCAGCAGCCCCGGACAGGGGGTTTACCATGGCTACACCTTC	CASSPGQGVYHGYTF
-	TRBJ1-6	16	TRBV11-1	few	TGTGCCAGCAGCTTAGTAGGAGGAGATGATAATTCACCCCTCCACTTT	CASSLVGGDDNSPLHF
TRBD2	TRBJ2-4	16	TRBV7-9	-	TGTGCCAGCAGTGCCACAGCGGGAGCGGAGCCTCCAATTCAGTACTTC	CASSATAGAEPPIQYF
-	TRBJ2-3	17	TRBV6-2/TRBV6-3	-	TGTGCCAGCAGTCCCATTCCTAGAGGCATGAGGGCAGATACGCAGTATTTT	CASSPIPRGMRADTQYF
TRBD2	TRBJ2-1	14	TRBV29-1	-	TGCAGCGCCCGGACTAGCGTCTCCTACAATGAGCAGTTCTTC	CSARTSVSYNEQFF
-	TRBJ1-6	12	TRBV28	-	TGTGCCAGCAGTTTAGGAGGTTCACCCCTCCACTTT	CASSLGGSPLHF
-	TRBJ1-2	14	TRBV30	-	TGTGCCTGGAGTATACACGGAGCTAACTATGGCTACACCTTC	CAWSIHGANYGYTF